This TCR beta chain originates from a study of shared clonotypes between healthy human individuals. For the study at large: Donor composition was two women and a few men, aged 18 to 49.

Findings and caveats of the study: An expected dependence of interdonor clonotype sharing on sequencing depth was noted.

Clones were sequenced by immunoSEQ multiplex PCR, and TCRdb holds only the in-frame ones, with some missing. Among roughly 2.1 million clones listed, 85% to 95% were seen once. Naive CD8 cells, CD45RO-negative and positively selected for CCR7, excluded terminally differentiated effector memory CD45RA+ cells. With regard to this clone: Its antigen is as yet unknown.

The sequenced sample was naive CD8+ T cells from PBMCs. The TCR sequence derives from a man younger than 30 in good health. Some clones in this sample may be carry-over from other donors' samples.

CDR3 coding DNA: TGTGCCAGCGCGTCGGGGAGCAGTTATGGCTACACCTTC. It is translated as CASASGSSYGYTF. The gene calls are TRBV27 and TRBJ1-2; D is unclear. The CDR3 extends over 13 amino acids. V was pared by 8 bases and J by 5 bases, with 15 bases between. Germline CDR1 MNHEY, CDR2 SMNVEV (reference sequence).